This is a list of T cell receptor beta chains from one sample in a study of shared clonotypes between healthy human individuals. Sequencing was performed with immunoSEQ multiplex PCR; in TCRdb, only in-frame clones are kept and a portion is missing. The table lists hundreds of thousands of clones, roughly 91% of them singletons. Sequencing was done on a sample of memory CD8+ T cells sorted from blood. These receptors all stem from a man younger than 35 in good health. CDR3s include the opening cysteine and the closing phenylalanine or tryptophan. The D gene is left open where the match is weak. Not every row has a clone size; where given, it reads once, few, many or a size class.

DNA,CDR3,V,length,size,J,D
TGTGCCATCAGTGACTCCGGGACAGGGAATTACGAGCAGTACTTC,CAISDSGTGNYEQYF,TRBV10-3,15,-,TRBJ2-7,TRBD1
TGCGCCACGCACGGACGGCGAATAACTAATGAAAAACTGTTTTTT,CATHGRRITNEKLFF,TRBV10-1,15,-,TRBJ1-4,-
TGTGCCAGCAGCTTAGGGACAGGGAGGTACGAGCAGTACTTC,CASSLGTGRYEQYF,TRBV7-4,14,-,TRBJ2-7,TRBD1
TGTGCCACCAGGCCCCCCCAGGCCGTGGTCGGCGGGTACACCTTC,CATRPPQAVVGGYTF,TRBV15,15,-,TRBJ1-2,-
TGTGCCAGCAGTTACCGGCAGAACTATGGCTACACCTTC,CASSYRQNYGYTF,TRBV6-5,13,-,TRBJ1-2,-
TGTGCCAGCAGTGACAGGGCTACTCTTGAAGCTTTCTTT,CASSDRATLEAFF,TRBV6-1,13,-,TRBJ1-1,-
TGTGCCAGCAGTGGGAGTGTGGGGACAGAAGAATTTCTTTGGTATGGCTACACCTTC,CASSGSVGTEEFLWYGYTF,TRBV2,19,-,TRBJ1-2,TRBD1
TGCGCCAGCAGCCAAGGATTGGCTGGCTACGAGCAGTACTTC,CASSQGLAGYEQYF,TRBV4-3,14,-,TRBJ2-7,-
TGTGCCAGCAGACCAGTGAATTATGGCTACACCTTC,CASRPVNYGYTF,TRBV28,12,-,TRBJ1-2,-
TGTGCCTGGAGTGAGTTAGCGGGAGTTCTGGATACGCAGTATTTT,CAWSELAGVLDTQYF,TRBV30,15,many,TRBJ2-3,TRBD2
TGCGCCAGCAGCCAAGTCGGCCTAGCGGGAAGCACAGATACGCAGTATTTT,CASSQVGLAGSTDTQYF,TRBV4-3,17,-,TRBJ2-3,TRBD2
TGTGCCAGCAGCCTAAGACAGGGAGCCTACGAGCAGTACTTC,CASSLRQGAYEQYF,TRBV7-9,14,-,TRBJ2-7,TRBD1
TGTGCCAGCCGGACAGGGGAAGGCAATCAGCCCCAGCATTTT,CASRTGEGNQPQHF,TRBV27,14,-,TRBJ1-5,TRBD1
TGTGCCAGCAGCCCTGGACAACCCTACGAGCAGTACTTC,CASSPGQPYEQYF,TRBV5-6,13,-,TRBJ2-7,-
TGTGCCAGCAGCGGACAGGGAGGGCGCGGGGATCAACTGTTTTTT,CASSGQGGRGDQLFF,TRBV9,15,few,TRBJ1-4,TRBD1
TGCGCCAGCAGCCAAGTTAGGGACCACCACACCGGGGAGCTGTTTTTT,CASSQVRDHHTGELFF,TRBV4-3,16,-,TRBJ2-2,-
TGTGCCAGCAGCTTAGGACAGGCCGTAGTAGCCAACGTCCTGACTTTC,CASSLGQAVVANVLTF,TRBV7-6,16,-,TRBJ2-6,-
TGCAGCGTTTATCAGGACAGGGTCACCGGGGAGCTGTTTTTT,CSVYQDRVTGELFF,TRBV29-1,14,-,TRBJ2-2,TRBD1
TGTGCCAGCAGTCGAGGCGGCGCAGCCTCCTCCTACGAGCAGTACTTC,CASSRGGAASSYEQYF,TRBV2,16,-,TRBJ2-7,-
TGTGCCAGCAGTTCTACAGCCTCCTACGAGCAGTACTTC,CASSSTASYEQYF,TRBV27,13,few,TRBJ2-7,-
TGTGCCTGGAGAAGTACGGCGAACTATGGCTACACCTTC,CAWRSTANYGYTF,TRBV30,13,-,TRBJ1-2,-
TGTGCCAGCTCACAGCGGGGAGCCTACAATGAGCAGTTCTTC,CASSQRGAYNEQFF,TRBV18,14,-,TRBJ2-1,TRBD2
TGTGCCAGCAGCCTTAATGGGCCTCTTTATGGCTACACCTTC,CASSLNGPLYGYTF,TRBV7-9,14,-,TRBJ1-2,-
TGTGCCAGCAGCTCTGGACAGAGTTCGTTCCACGAGCAGTACTTC,CASSSGQSSFHEQYF,TRBV7-6,15,-,TRBJ2-7,-
TGTGCCAGCATCCTTGGTCGGGACACTGAAGCTTTCTTT,CASILGRDTEAFF,TRBV2,13,-,TRBJ1-1,-
TGTGCCAGCAGCGTAGCCGGGACAGGGAGAGTCGAGCAGTACTTC,CASSVAGTGRVEQYF,TRBV9,15,-,TRBJ2-7,TRBD1